This TCR beta chain was retrieved from a study of blood T cell repertoires in COVID-19. About the study: T cells, B-cell-depleted T cells, or PBMCs provided the cDNA or gDNA that served as material.

This CDR3 region has 13 residues. V trimming: 6 bases; J trimming: 3 bases; junction bases outside the gene matches: 4. The data were produced by immunoSEQ multiplex PCR, yet TCRdb's version contains in-frame clones alone and is incomplete. The sample lists approximately 130,000 clones, over 80% seen once, with about a sixth in the top ten. Membership in each cohort depended on participant-reported clinical history. The receptor comes from a man aged 25-45 years who had recovered from COVID-19. The chain is built from TRBV12-3 or TRBV12-4 and TRBJ1-1; TRBD1 matches 7 bases. The sample was PBMCs or T cells enriched from blood (not recorded which). CDR3 amino acids: CASRTGWDTEAFF. The CDR3 DNA follows: TGTGCCAGCAGGACAGGGTGGGACACTGAAGCTTTCTTT.